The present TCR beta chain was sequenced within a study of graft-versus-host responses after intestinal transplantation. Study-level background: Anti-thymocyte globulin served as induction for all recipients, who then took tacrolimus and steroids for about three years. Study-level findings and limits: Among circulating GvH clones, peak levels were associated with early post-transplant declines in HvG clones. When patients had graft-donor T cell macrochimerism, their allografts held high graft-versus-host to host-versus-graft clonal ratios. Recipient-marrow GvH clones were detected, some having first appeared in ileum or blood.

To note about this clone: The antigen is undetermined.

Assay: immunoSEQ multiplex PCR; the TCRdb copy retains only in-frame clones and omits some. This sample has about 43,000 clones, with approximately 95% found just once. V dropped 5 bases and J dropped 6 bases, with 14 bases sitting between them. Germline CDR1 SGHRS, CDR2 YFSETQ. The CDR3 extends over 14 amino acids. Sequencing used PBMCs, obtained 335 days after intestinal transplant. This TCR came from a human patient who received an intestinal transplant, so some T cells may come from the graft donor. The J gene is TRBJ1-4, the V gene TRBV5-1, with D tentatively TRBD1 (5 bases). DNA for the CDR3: TGCGCCAGCAGGGGGGACGAGCCTTATGAAAAACTGTTTTTT. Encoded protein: CASRGDEPYEKLFF.